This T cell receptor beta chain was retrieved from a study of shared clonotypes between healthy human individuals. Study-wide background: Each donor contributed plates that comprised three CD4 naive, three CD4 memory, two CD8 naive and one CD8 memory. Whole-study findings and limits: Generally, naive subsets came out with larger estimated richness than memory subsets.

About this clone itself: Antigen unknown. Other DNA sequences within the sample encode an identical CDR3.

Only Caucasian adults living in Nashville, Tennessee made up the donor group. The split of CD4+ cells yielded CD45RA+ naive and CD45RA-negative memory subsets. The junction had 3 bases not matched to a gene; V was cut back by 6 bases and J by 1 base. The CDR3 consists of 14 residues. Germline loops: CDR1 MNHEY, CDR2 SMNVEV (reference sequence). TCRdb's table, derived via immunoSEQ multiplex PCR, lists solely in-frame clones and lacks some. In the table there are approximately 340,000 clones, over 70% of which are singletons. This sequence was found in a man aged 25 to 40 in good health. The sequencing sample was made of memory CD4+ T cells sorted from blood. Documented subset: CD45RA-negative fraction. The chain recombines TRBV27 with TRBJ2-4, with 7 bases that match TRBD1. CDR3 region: CASSVQGAKNIQYF. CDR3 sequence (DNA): TGTGCCAGCAGCGTACAGGGGGCCAAAAACATTCAGTACTTC.